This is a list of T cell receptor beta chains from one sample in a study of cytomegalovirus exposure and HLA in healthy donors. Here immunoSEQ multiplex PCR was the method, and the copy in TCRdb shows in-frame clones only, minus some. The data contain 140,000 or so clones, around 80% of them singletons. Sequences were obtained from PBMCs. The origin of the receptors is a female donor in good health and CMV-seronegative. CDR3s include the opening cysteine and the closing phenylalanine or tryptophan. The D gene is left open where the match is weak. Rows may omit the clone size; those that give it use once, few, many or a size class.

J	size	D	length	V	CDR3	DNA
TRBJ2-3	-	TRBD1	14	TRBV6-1	CASSPTGNGDTQYF	TGTGCCAGCAGCCCGACAGGGAATGGAGATACGCAGTATTTT
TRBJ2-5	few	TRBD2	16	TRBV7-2	CASSSGLAGAGETQYF	TGTGCCAGCAGCTCCGGACTAGCGGGAGCGGGAGAGACCCAGTACTTC
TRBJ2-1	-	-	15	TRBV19	CASSIEYSSYNEQFF	TGTGCCAGTAGTATAGAATACAGCTCCTACAATGAGCAGTTCTTC
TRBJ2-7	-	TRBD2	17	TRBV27	CASSPRGLAGAPYEQYF	TGTGCCAGCAGTCCCAGGGGACTAGCGGGGGCCCCCTACGAGCAGTACTTC
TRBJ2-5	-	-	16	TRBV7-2	CASGSPPTGLGETQYF	TGTGCCAGCGGATCACCCCCCACAGGGTTAGGAGAGACCCAGTACTTC
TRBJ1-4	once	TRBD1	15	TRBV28	CASSLAGQGGEKLFF	TGTGCCAGCAGTTTGGCCGGACAGGGAGGAGAAAAACTGTTTTTT
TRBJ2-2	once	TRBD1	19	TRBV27	CASSLLAGQGISRTGELFF	TGTGCCAGCAGTTTATTGGCGGGACAGGGCATTTCACGGACCGGGGAGCTGTTTTTT
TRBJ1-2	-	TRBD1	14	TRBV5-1	CASSLKGGDYGYTF	TGCGCCAGCAGCTTGAAAGGGGGCGACTATGGCTACACCTTC
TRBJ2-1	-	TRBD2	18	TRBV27	CASSPFIMTSGSHNEQFF	TGTGCCAGCAGTCCCTTCATTATGACTAGCGGGAGTCACAATGAGCAGTTCTTC
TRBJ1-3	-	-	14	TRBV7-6	CASSLNRAGNTIYF	TGTGCCAGCAGCTTAAACAGGGCTGGAAACACCATATATTTT
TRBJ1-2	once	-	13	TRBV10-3	CAISEAGRDGYTF	TGTGCCATCAGTGAAGCAGGGAGGGATGGCTACACCTTC
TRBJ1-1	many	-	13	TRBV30	CAWGGQMYTEAFF	TGTGCCTGGGGAGGACAGATGTACACTGAAGCTTTCTTT
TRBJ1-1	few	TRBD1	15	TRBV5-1	CASSDGTARNTEAFF	TGCGCCAGCAGCGACGGGACAGCACGGAACACTGAAGCTTTCTTT
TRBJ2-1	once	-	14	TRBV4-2	CASSQTDSPVEQFF	TGTGCCAGCAGCCAAACGGACTCCCCCGTTGAGCAGTTCTTC
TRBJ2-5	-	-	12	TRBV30	CAWSVTEETQYF	TGTGCCTGGAGTGTAACAGAAGAGACCCAGTACTTC
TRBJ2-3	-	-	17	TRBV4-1	CASSQVAGAVRPDTQYF	TGCGCCAGCAGCCAAGTCGCAGGGGCGGTTCGGCCAGATACGCAGTATTTT
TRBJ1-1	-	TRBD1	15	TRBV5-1	CASSPGQGAFTEAFF	TGCGCCAGCAGCCCGGGACAGGGGGCATTCACTGAAGCTTTCTTT
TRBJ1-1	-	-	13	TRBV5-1	CASSLAGGYEAFF	TGCGCCAGCAGCCTCGCGGGGGGGTATGAAGCTTTCTTT
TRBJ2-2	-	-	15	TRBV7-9	CSSSSLTANTGELFF	TGTTCCAGCAGCTCTTTGACAGCTAACACCGGGGAGCTGTTTTTT
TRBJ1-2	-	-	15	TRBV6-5	CASSYFPANRGGYTF	TGTGCCAGCAGTTACTTTCCGGCCAACCGGGGAGGCTACACCTTC
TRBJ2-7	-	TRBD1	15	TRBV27	CASSRYGTGGYEQYF	TGTGCCAGCAGTCGATACGGGACAGGGGGCTACGAGCAGTACTTC
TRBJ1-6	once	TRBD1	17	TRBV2	CASSEGGQGAINSPLHF	TGTGCCAGCAGTGAAGGAGGACAGGGGGCTATAAATTCACCCCTCCACTTT
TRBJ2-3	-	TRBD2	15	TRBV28	CASSLGGLATDTQYF	TGTGCCAGCAGTTTAGGGGGACTAGCAACAGATACGCAGTATTTT
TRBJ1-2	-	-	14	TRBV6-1	CASSAQTANYGYTF	TGTGCCAGCAGTGCGCAGACAGCTAACTATGGCTACACCTTC
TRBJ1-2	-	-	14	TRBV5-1	CASGTGGGIYGYTF	TGCGCCAGCGGGACGGGAGGAGGGATTTATGGCTACACCTTC
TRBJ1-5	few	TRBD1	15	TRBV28	CASSSPGQGNQPQHF	TGTGCCAGCAGTTCCCCGGGACAGGGGAATCAGCCCCAGCATTTT
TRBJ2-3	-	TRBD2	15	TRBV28	CASSLGRAGGDTQYF	TGTGCCAGCAGTTTAGGTCGAGCGGGGGGGGATACGCAGTATTTT
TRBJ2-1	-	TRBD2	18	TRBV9	CASSAGLAGGNGGNEQFF	TGTGCCAGCAGCGCTGGACTAGCGGGAGGGAATGGGGGAAATGAGCAGTTCTTC
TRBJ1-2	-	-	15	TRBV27	CASSFGQGNPGGYTF	TGTGCCAGCAGTTTTGGGCAGGGTAATCCCGGTGGCTACACCTTC
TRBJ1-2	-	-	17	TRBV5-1	CASSLLGRTDVGDGYTF	TGCGCCAGCAGCTTGCTCGGCAGGACGGATGTGGGAGATGGCTACACCTTC
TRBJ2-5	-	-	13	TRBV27	CASAPGRRQTQYF	TGTGCCAGCGCCCCCGGCCGGAGGCAGACCCAGTACTTC
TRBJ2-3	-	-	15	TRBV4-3	CASSQRRISTDTQYF	TGCGCCAGCAGCCAAAGGAGGATAAGCACAGATACGCAGTATTTT
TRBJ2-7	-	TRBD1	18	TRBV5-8	CASSLAEDRGLDGYEQYF	TGTGCCAGCAGCTTGGCCGAGGACAGGGGGCTTGATGGCTACGAGCAGTACTTC
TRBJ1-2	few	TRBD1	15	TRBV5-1	CASSWGDRGRNGYTF	TGCGCCAGCAGCTGGGGCGACAGGGGGCGTAATGGCTACACCTTC
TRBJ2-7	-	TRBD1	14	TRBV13	CASSGGQGTYEQYF	TGTGCCAGCAGCGGAGGACAGGGGACGTACGAGCAGTACTTC
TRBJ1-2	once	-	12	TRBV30	CAWRAGHWGYTF	TGTGCCTGGAGGGCAGGTCATTGGGGCTACACCTTC
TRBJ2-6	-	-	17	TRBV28	CASSWTPPSSGANVLTF	TGTGCCAGCAGTTGGACTCCTCCCAGCTCTGGGGCCAACGTCCTGACTTTC
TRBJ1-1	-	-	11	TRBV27	CASSSNTEAFF	TGTGCCAGCAGCTCGAACACTGAAGCTTTCTTT
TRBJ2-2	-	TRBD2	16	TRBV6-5	CASSYFQSGGPGELFF	TGTGCCAGCAGTTACTTCCAAAGCGGGGGCCCCGGGGAGCTGTTTTTT